This paragraph covers one T cell receptor beta chain sequence. Original processing methods: Estimation of nucleated cell counts relied on the amplification of reference gene primers. Sequencing used immunoSEQ multiplex PCR; TCRdb keeps in-frame clones, though not all of them. V and J calls and clone size follow that table, whereas D and trimming were derived from the DNA. Here the sample spans 90,000 to 110,000 clones, over 75% being singletons. Germline assignment: CDR1 WSHSY and CDR2 SAAADI. The CDR3 is made up of 15 amino acids. V lost 2 bases, J lost 6 bases, and 17 bases lay in between. The sample is drawn from a study of blood T cell repertoires in COVID-19. Overall study: T cells, B-cell-depleted T cells, or PBMCs provided the cDNA or gDNA that served as material.

The receptor was isolated from a man aged 45-65 years with acute or convalescent COVID-19. The rearrangement uses TRBV10-2 and TRBJ2-7; TRBD1 is a possible D gene (8 bases). The specimen sequenced was peripheral blood. CDR3 loop: CASSEINRGGFEQYF. CDR3 nucleotides: TGCGCCAGCAGTGAGATCAACAGGGGGGGGTTCGAGCAGTACTTC.